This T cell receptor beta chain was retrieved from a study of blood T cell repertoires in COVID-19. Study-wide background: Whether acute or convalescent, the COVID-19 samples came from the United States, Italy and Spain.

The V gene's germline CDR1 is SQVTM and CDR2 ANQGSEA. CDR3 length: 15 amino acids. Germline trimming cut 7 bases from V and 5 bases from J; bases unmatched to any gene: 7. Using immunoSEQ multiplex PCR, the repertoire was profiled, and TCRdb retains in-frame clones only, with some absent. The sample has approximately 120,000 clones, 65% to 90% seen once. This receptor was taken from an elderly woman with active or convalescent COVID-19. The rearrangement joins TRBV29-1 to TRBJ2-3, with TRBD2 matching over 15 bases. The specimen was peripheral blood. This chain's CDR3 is CSATRTSGRGDTQYF. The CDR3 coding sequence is TGCAGCGCGACTCGGACTAGCGGGAGGGGAGATACGCAGTATTTT.